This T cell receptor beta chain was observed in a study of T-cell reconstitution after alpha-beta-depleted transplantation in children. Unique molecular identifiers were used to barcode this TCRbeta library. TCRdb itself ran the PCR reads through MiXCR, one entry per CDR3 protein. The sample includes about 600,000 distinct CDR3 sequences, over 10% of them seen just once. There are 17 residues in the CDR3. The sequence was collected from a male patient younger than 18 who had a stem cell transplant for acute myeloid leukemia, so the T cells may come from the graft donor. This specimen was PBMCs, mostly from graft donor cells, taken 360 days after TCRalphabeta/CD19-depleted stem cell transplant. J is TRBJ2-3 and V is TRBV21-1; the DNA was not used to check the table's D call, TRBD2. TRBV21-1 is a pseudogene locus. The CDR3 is CASSTYGRTSNRDTQYF. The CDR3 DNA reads TGTGCCAGCAGCACATACGGTCGGACCAGCAATCGGGATACGCAGTATTTT.